The next 5 T cell receptor beta chains were all read from a single sample in a study of blood T cells in healthy people across ages. A second PCR of 7 to 11 cycles used a sample-barcoded 5' primer and a J-beta primer mix. MiXCR, applied by TCRdb to the 5' RACE reads, yields one record per CDR3 protein. The sample holds 1.5 million to 2 million distinct CDR3 sequences; 28% are singletons and the top ten take over 7%. The specimen sequenced was blood. The receptors here all came from a woman aged 25 to 39 in good health.

This clonotype was recorded many times. This chain uses TRBV4-3 with TRBJ2-1; 7 bases fit TRBD1. CDR3 length: 16 residues. The germline V gene has CDR1 LGHNA and CDR2 YSLEER. The ends lost 1 base at V and 3 bases at J; junction bases unmatched: 6. Here the CDR3 DNA reads TGCGCCAGCAGCCAAGTTTTGGGGGACAGCTACAATGAGCAGTTCTTC. Protein product: CASSQVLGDSYNEQFF.

This clonotype has at least ten counts. The J gene is TRBJ2-1, the V gene TRBV7-2, with 8 bases aligning to TRBD2. CDR1 SGHTA and CDR2 FQGNSA come from the germline V gene. Trimming at V came to 5 bases and at J to 1 base, leaving 4 bases not matched to a gene. This CDR3 contains 15 residues. The CDR3 is CASSPAGVSYNEQFF. For the CDR3, the DNA is TGTGCCAGCAGCCCAGCGGGAGTTTCCTACAATGAGCAGTTCTTC.

For this clonotype: A much larger clone lies a single base off, so this may be a read error. The genes are TRBV20-1 and TRBJ2-4; D is uncertain. The J call is uncertain, as TRBJ2-1 better fits the DNA end. CDR1 is DFQATT and CDR2 is SNEGSKA in the germline V gene (reference sequence). This CDR3 has 14 residues. The CDR3 sequence: CSAWAGSAKNIQFF. The CDR3, as DNA: TGCAGTGCTTGGGCCGGTTCAGCCAAAAACATTCAGTTCTTC.

V gene TRBV20-1 combines with J gene TRBJ1-1; a possible D gene is TRBD1 (5 bases). The V gene's germline CDR1 is DFQATT and CDR2 SNEGSKA (reference sequence). The CDR3 sequence is 13 residues long. V dropped 0 bases and J dropped 12 bases, with 17 bases sitting between them. The CDR3 here is CSARDPEQGLSFF. For the CDR3, the DNA is TGCAGTGCTAGAGATCCCGAGCAGGGTTTGTCTTTCTTT.

In regard to this clonotype: A much larger clone is a single base away; this may be a read error. V is TRBV12-3 or TRBV12-4 and J is TRBJ2-4; possibly TRBD2 for D (6 bases). Between the trimmed V and J ends, which lost 0 bases and 13 bases, there was a span of 19 bases. The CDR3 is 15 amino acids. The CDR3 DNA sequence: TGTGCCAGCAGTTTAGCCCCGGGGGTTCCCAATGAGCAGTACTTC. It yields the protein CASSLAPGVPNEQYF.